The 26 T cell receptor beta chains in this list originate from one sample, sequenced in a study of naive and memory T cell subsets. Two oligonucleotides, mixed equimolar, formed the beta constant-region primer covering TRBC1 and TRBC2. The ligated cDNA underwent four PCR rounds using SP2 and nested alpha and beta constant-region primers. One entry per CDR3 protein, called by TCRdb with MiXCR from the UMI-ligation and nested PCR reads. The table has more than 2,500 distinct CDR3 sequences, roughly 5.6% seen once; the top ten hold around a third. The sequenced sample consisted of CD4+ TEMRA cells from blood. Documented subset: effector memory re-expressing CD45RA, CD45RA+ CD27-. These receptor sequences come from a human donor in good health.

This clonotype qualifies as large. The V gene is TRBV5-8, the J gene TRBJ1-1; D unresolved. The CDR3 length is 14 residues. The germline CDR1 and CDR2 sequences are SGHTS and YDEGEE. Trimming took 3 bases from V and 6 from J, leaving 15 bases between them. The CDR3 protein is CASSSGSRAAEAFF. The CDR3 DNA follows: TGTGCCAGCAGCTCCGGGTCCAGAGCCGCTGAAGCTTTCTTT.

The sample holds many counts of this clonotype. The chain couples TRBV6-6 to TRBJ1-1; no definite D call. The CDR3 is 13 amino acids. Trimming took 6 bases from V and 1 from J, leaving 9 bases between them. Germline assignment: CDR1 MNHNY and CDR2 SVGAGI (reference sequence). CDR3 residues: CASSFDSNTEAFF. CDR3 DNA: TGTGCCAGCAGCTTCGACTCGAACACTGAAGCTTTCTTT.

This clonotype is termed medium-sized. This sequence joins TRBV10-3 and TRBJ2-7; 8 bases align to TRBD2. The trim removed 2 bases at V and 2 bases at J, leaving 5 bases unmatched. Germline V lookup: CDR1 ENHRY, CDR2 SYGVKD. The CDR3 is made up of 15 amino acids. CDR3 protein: CAISEGSGGTYEQYF. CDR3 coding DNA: TGTGCCATCAGTGAGGGAAGCGGGGGAACCTACGAGCAGTACTTC.

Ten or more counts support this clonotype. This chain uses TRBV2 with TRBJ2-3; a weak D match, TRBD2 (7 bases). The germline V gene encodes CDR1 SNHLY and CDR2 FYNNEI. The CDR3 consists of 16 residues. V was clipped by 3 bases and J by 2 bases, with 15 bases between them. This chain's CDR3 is CASSDRSRGPTDTQYF. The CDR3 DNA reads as TGTGCCAGCAGTGACCGGTCGCGGGGGCCCACAGATACGCAGTATTTT.

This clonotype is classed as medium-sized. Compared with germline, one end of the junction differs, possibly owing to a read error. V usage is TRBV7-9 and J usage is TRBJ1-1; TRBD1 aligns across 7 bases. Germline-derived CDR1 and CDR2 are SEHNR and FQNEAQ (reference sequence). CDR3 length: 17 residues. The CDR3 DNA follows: TGTGCCAGCAGATTAGGGGCCAGGGGGAGGGCTGGCACTGAAGCTTTCTTT. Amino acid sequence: CASRLGARGRAGTEAFF.

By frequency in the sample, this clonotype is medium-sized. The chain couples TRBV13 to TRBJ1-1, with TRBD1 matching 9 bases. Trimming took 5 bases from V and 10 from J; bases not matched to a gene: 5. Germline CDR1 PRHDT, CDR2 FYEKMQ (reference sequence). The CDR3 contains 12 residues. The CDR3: CASSMTGGRAFF. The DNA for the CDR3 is TGTGCCAGCAGCATGACAGGGGGGAGAGCTTTCTTT.

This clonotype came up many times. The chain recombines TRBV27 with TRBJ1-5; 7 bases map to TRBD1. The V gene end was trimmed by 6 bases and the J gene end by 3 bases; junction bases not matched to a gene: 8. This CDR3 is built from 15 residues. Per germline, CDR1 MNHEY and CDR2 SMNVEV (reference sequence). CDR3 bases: TGTGCCAGCAGGGGGGCTGGGACAGACAATCAGCCCCAGCATTTT. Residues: CASRGAGTDNQPQHF.

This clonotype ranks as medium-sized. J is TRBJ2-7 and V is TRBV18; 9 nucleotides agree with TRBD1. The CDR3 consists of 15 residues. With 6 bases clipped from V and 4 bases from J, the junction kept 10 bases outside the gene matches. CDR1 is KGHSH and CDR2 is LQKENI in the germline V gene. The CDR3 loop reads CASSPGTGKRYEQYF. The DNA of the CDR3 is TGTGCCAGCTCTCCCGGGACAGGGAAGAGGTACGAGCAGTACTTC.

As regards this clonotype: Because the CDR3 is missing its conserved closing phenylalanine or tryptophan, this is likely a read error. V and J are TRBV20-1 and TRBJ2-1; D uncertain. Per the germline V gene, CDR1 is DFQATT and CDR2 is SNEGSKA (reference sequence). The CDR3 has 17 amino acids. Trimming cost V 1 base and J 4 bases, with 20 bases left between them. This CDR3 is CSARAMGRLRSYNEQFL. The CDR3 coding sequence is TGCAGTGCTAGAGCCATGGGCCGGCTAAGATCATACAATGAGCAGTTCTTA.

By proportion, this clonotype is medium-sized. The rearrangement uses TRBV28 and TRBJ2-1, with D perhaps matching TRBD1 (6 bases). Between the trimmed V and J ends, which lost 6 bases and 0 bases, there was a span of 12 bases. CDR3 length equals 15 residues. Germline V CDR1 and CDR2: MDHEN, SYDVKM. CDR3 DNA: TGTGCCAGCAGCACCCGGGACAACTCCTACAATGAGCAGTTCTTC. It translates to CASSTRDNSYNEQFF.

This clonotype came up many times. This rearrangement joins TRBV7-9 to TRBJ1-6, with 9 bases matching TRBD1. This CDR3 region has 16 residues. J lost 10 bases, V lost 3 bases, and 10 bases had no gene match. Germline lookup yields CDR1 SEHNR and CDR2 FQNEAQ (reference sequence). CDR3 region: CASSFLTGGAESPLHF. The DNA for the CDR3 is TGTGCCAGCAGCTTTCTTACAGGGGGCGCGGAGTCACCCCTCCACTTT.

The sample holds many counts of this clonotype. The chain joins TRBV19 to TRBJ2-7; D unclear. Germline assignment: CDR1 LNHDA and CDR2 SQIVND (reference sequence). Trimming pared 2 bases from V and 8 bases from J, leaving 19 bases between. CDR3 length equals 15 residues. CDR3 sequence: CASSIRSDAVGKQYF. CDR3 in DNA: TGTGCCAGTAGTATAAGGAGCGACGCCGTTGGAAAGCAGTACTTC.

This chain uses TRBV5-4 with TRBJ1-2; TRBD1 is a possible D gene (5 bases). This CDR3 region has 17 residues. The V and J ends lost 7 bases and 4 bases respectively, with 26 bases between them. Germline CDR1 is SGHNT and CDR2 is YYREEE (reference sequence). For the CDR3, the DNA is TGTGCCAGCCGACCCGGAAGAACGACAGAGAGTCCCTATGGCTACACCTTC. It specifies CASRPGRTTESPYGYTF.

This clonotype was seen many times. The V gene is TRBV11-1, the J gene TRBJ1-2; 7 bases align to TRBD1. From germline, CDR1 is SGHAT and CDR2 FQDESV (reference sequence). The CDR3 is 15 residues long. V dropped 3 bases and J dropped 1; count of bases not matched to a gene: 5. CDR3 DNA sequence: TGTGCCAGCAGCTTCCGGGACAGCTTTAACTATGGCTACACCTTC. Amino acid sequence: CASSFRDSFNYGYTF.

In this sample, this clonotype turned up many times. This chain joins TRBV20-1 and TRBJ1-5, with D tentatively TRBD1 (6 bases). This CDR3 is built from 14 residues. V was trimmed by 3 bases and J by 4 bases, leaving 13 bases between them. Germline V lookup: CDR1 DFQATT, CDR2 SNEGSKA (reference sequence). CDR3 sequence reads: CSARSRGLNQPQHF. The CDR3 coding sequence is TGCAGTGCTAGGTCCAGGGGCCTTAATCAGCCCCAGCATTTT.

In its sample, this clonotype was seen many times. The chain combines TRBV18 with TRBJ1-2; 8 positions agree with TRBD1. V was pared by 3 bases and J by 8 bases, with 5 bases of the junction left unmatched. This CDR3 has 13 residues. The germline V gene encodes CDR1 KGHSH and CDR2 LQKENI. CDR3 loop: CASSPDRGVGYTF. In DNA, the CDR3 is TGTGCCAGCTCACCCGACAGGGGAGTCGGCTACACCTTC.

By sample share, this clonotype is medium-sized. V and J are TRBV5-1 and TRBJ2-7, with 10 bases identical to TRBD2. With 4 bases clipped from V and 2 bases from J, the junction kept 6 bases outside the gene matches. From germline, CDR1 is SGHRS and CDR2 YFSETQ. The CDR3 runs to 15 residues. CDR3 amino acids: CASSPSGSLAYEQYF. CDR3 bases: TGCGCCAGCAGCCCTAGCGGGAGTCTCGCCTACGAGCAGTACTTC. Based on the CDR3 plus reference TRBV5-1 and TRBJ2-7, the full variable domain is KAGVTQTPRYLIKTRGQQVTLSCSPISGHRSVSWYQQTPGQGLQFLFEYFSETQRNKGNFPGRFSGRQFSNSRSEMNVSTLELGDSALYLCASSPSGSLAYEQYFGPGTRLTVT.

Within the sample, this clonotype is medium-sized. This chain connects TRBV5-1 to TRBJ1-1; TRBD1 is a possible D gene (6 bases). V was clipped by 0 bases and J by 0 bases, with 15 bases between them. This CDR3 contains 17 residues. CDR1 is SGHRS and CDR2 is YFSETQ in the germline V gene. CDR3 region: CASSLDFTQGLNTEAFF. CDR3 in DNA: TGCGCCAGCAGCTTGGATTTTACACAGGGATTGAACACTGAAGCTTTCTTT.

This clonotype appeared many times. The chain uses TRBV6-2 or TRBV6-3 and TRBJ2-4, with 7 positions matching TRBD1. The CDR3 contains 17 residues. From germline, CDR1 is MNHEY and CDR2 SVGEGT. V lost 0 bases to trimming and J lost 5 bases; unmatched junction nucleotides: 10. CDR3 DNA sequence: TGTGCCAGCAGTTACTCCGGGGACAGAATCCTAGAAAACATTCAGTACTTC. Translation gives CASSYSGDRILENIQYF.

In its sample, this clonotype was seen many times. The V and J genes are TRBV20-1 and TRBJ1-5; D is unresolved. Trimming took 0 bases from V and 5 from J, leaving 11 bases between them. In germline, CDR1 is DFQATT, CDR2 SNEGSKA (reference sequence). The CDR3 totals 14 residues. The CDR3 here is CSARDRGGYQPQHF. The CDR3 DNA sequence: TGCAGTGCTAGAGATCGCGGAGGGTATCAGCCCCAGCATTTT.

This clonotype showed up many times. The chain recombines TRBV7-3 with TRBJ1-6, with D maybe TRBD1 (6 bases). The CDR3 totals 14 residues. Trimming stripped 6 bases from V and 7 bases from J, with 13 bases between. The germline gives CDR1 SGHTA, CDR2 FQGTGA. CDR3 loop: CASSFQGTNSPLHF. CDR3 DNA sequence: TGTGCCAGCAGTTTCCAGGGGACCAATTCACCCCTCCACTTT.

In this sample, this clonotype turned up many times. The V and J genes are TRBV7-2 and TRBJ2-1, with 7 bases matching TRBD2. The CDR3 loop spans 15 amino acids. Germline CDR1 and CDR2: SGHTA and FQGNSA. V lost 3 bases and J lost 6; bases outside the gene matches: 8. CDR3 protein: CASSFVGTNGNEQFF. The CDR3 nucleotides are TGTGCCAGCAGCTTCGTGGGGACTAATGGCAATGAGCAGTTCTTC.

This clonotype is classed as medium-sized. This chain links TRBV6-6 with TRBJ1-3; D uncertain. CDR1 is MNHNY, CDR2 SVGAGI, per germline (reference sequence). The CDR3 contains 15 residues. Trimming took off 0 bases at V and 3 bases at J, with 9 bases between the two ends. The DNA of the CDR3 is TGTGCCAGCAGTTACTCGATGGAGGGTGGAAACACCATATATTTT. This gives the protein CASSYSMEGGNTIYF.

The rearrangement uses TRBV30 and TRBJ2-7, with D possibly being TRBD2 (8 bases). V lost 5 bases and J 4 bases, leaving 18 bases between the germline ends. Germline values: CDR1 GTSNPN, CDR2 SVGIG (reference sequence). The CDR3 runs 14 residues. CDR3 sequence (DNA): TGTGCCTGGCGGGGACTAGGGGGCGGATACGAGCAGTACTTC. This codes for CAWRGLGGGYEQYF.

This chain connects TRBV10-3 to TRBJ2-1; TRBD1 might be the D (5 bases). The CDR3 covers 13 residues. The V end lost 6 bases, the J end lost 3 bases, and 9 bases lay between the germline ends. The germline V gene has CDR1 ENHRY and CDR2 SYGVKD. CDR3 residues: CAISPRDYNEQFF. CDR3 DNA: TGTGCCATCAGCCCCAGGGACTACAATGAGCAGTTCTTC.

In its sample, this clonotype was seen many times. The CDR3 DNA is TGTGCCAGCAGCAATGACAGGAACACTGAAGCTTTCTTT. Translating gives CASSNDRNTEAFF. This rearrangement joins TRBV3-1 to TRBJ1-1; possibly TRBD1 for D (5 bases). Trimming cost V 5 bases and J 1 base, with 8 bases left between them. Per germline, CDR1 LGHDT and CDR2 YNNKEL (reference sequence). The CDR3 totals 13 residues.